Listed below are T cell receptor beta chains from one sample, sequenced in a study of T cells after yellow fever vaccination. TCRdb processed the 5' RACE reads anew with MiXCR; each CDR3 protein has one entry. Altogether 500,000 to 650,000 distinct CDR3 sequences are present, about 15% being singletons, with the ten largest covering 15% to 20%. The sample consisted of PBMCs, taken about 5 days after the first yellow fever vaccination. The receptors were sampled from a man aged 18-30 years who received the YFV17D yellow fever vaccine. Each CDR3 is given with its conserved first and last residue. The D gene is left open where the match is weak. Only some rows state a clone size, as once, few, many or a class for expanded clones.

TRBJ2-3 | TRBV20-1 | . | . | CSASMARTDTQYF | TGCAGTGCTAGCATGGCCCGCACAGATACGCAGTATTTT
TRBJ2-7 | TRBV10-3 | TRBD2 | few | CAISEPSGGIGSYEQYF | TGTGCCATCAGTGAACCTAGCGGGGGGATCGGATCCTACGAGCAGTACTTC
TRBJ1-3 | TRBV5-1 | . | few | CASSLVPESSGNTIYF | TGCGCCAGCAGCTTGGTTCCCGAGAGCTCTGGAAACACCATATATTTT
TRBJ2-3 | TRBV9 | . | . | CASSDTWGESTDTQYF | TGTGCCAGCAGCGACACGTGGGGGGAATCCACAGATACGCAGTATTTT
TRBJ2-1 | TRBV11-2 | . | . | CASSSRGLLDEQFF | TGTGCCAGCAGCTCAAGGGGACTTCTAGATGAGCAGTTCTTC
TRBJ2-1 | TRBV6-5 | . | . | CASSYFGNHNEQFF | TGTGCCAGCAGTTACTTTGGGAACCACAATGAGCAGTTCTTC
TRBJ1-1 | TRBV20-1 | TRBD1 | . | CSVLYRGGNTEAFF | TGCAGTGTTTTATACAGGGGCGGGAACACTGAAGCTTTCTTT
TRBJ1-1 | TRBV4-3 | . | . | CASSQVPPTGGAFF | TGCGCCAGCAGCCAAGTCCCCCCCACCGGCGGGGCTTTCTTT
TRBJ1-6 | TRBV20-1 | . | . | CSAQVGQGIGSPLHF | TGCAGTGCCCAGGTAGGGCAGGGAATTGGATCACCCCTCCACTTT
TRBJ2-7 | TRBV6-1 | . | few | CASTIRGSGDEQYF | TGTGCCAGCACCATACGAGGAAGTGGGGACGAGCAGTACTTC
TRBJ2-5 | TRBV9 | TRBD2 | few | CASSVAGGTSQETQYF | TGTGCCAGCAGCGTAGCTGGGGGGACTAGCCAAGAGACCCAGTACTTC
TRBJ1-2 | TRBV12-3/TRBV12-4 | . | . | CASSLGSMGYGYTF | TGTGCCAGCAGTTTAGGCAGTATGGGATATGGCTACACCTTC
TRBJ2-3 | TRBV7-6 | . | few | CASSLAGDATQYF | TGTGCCAGCAGCTTAGCGGGGGATGCTACGCAGTATTTT
TRBJ1-1 | TRBV4-1 | . | few | CASSQEGRVSTEAFF | TGCGCCAGCAGCCAAGAGGGCAGGGTGAGCACTGAAGCTTTCTTT